The clone carrying this T cell receptor (beta chain) was detected only a few times. The target antigen is unknown. The TCR beta cDNA libraries contained unique molecular identifiers. TCRdb analysed the PCR reads with MiXCR anew, one entry per CDR3 protein. The profile shows about 680,000 distinct CDR3 sequences, more than 50% of them singletons. V lost 0 bases, J lost 7 bases, and 12 bases lay in between. This CDR3 spans 14 amino acids. Germline V gives CDR1 MNHNY, CDR2 SVGAGI (reference sequence). This entry comes from a study of post-analysis software for immune sequencing data. About the study: There were relapsing-remitting, secondary progressive and progressive-relapsing multiple sclerosis among the disease courses included. Overall study results and limits: Higher frequency in patients than in controls was seen for a handful of TRBV segments, with TRBV5-6, TRBV5-1 and TRBV20-1 among them. Among multiple sclerosis patients, normalized Chao1 diversity was significantly below that of controls.

The source of this sequence is a girl between 2 and 10 years old with multiple sclerosis. V is TRBV6-6 and J is TRBJ2-5; a weak D match, TRBD2 (5 bases). What was sequenced was blood. The CDR3, as DNA: TGTGCCAGCAGTTACTCGAGAGAAGAGGGGACCCAGTACTTC. Its protein product is CASSYSREEGTQYF.